A selection of T cell receptor beta chains follows, all from one sample in a study of regulatory T cells in long-lasting Graves disease. TCRdb ran MiXCR on the multiplex PCR reads and lists one entry per CDR3 protein. The profile covers roughly 400,000 distinct CDR3 sequences, with around 15% appearing a single time and 20% to 25% taken by the ten largest. The data were also submitted as part of a second study, on T cells in Graves' hyperthyroidism and ophthalmopathy.

The sample was peripheral blood mononuclear cells (PBMCs), taken at new diagnosis, from a patient treated with antithyroid drugs. The receptors stem from a woman younger than 30 with Graves disease. CDR3s include the opening cysteine and the closing phenylalanine or tryptophan. A D gene is named only where the DNA matches it firmly. Where a row states a size, it is once, few, many or the class of an expanded clone; other rows omit it.

J	V	size	D	DNA	CDR3
TRBJ1-1	TRBV28	many	TRBD1	TGTGCCAGCAGTCCCACGGGACAGGGTGCTGAAGCTTTCTTT	CASSPTGQGAEAFF
TRBJ2-7	TRBV27	many	-	TGTGCCAGCAGTTTGTGGGGCGGATACGAGCAGTACTTC	CASSLWGGYEQYF
TRBJ2-3	TRBV5-5	few	-	TGTGCCAGCAGCTTGACCGGACCGGGAGATACGCAGTATTTT	CASSLTGPGDTQYF
TRBJ2-1	TRBV13	many	TRBD2	TGTGCCAGCAGCTCCATCGTAGCCTCCGGGACTAGCGGGAGGGATTCCTACAATGAGCAGTTCTTC	CASSSIVASGTSGRDSYNEQFF
TRBJ2-1	TRBV7-2	-	-	TGTGCCAGCAGCGCCACTAACAATGAGCAGTTCTTC	CASSATNNEQFF
TRBJ2-2	TRBV7-9	-	TRBD1	TGTGCCAGCACCCGAAAGACAGGGGCAGTCGGGGAGCTGTTTTTT	CASTRKTGAVGELFF
TRBJ1-3	TRBV7-9	-	-	TGTGCCAGCAGCTCTCCGGGGCTGAGAAACACCATATATTTT	CASSSPGLRNTIYF
TRBJ1-1	TRBV3-1	many	-	TGTGCCAGCAGGCAGGGACTCCTGAACACTGAAGCTTTCTTT	CASRQGLLNTEAFF
TRBJ1-5	TRBV12-3/TRBV12-4	many	TRBD1	TGTGCCAGCAGAGGGACAGGGGTTAGGGAGGCCCAGCATTTT	CASRGTGVREAQHF
TRBJ2-7	TRBV20-1	few	TRBD2	TGCAGTGCTAGAGATCCCTTCCGGGACTACACATTC	CSARDPFRDYTF
TRBJ2-3	TRBV5-1	-	-	TGCGCCAGCAGAGGTGGGAGCGGGACAGATACGCAGTATTTT	CASRGGSGTDTQYF
TRBJ2-7	TRBV27	-	-	TGTGCCAGCAGTTTGAGCCGGAGCATTTTGTTGCAGTACTTC	CASSLSRSILLQYF
TRBJ1-4	TRBV2	many	-	TGTGCCAGCAAGAACCGGGCAACTAATGAAAAACTGTTTTTT	CASKNRATNEKLFF
TRBJ2-5	TRBV6-2/TRBV6-3	many	-	TGTGCCAGCAGTGTAAATCGACTAGTGGAGACCCAGTACTTC	CASSVNRLVETQYF
TRBJ2-1	TRBV7-8	many	TRBD2	TGTGCCAGCAGCAAGCGCGGGAGGCCCTACAATGAGCAGTTCTTC	CASSKRGRPYNEQFF
TRBJ2-3	TRBV7-2	-	-	TGTGCCAGCAGCGACCGGGACGGAAACACAGATACGCAGTATTTT	CASSDRDGNTDTQYF
TRBJ2-7	TRBV20-1	many	-	TGCAGTGCTAGACGACGAAGCGAGGGAGATCCCTACGAGCAGTACTTC	CSARRRSEGDPYEQYF
TRBJ1-1	TRBV28	-	-	TGTGCCAGCAGCACAGGACCCAGAGCTTTCTTT	CASSTGPRAFF
TRBJ2-7	TRBV20-1	few	TRBD2	TGCAGTGCTGGGCAAGCTAGCGGGAGTAGTGACGAGCAGTACTTC	CSAGQASGSSDEQYF
TRBJ2-3	TRBV7-3	few	-	TGTGCCAGCAGCGCTCATAACACAGATACGCAGTATTTT	CASSAHNTDTQYF
TRBJ1-2	TRBV19	-	-	TGTGCCAGTAGTATATCCGGGACCATGACAATCTCCTTC	CASSISGTMTISF
TRBJ2-3	TRBV12-3/TRBV12-4	many	TRBD2	TGTGCCAGCAGTCGACTAGCGGGAAAGACGGATTTT	CASSRLAGKTDF
TRBJ1-2	TRBV20-1	many	TRBD1	TGCAGTGCTAGGGACAGGGGGAACTATGGCTACACCTTC	CSARDRGNYGYTF
TRBJ1-1	TRBV6-4	-	TRBD1	TGTGCCAGCAGTAGGGACAGGGGGGCTTCGAGCACTGAAGCTTTCTTT	CASSRDRGASSTEAFF
TRBJ2-1	TRBV9	-	-	TGTGCCAGCAGCGTAAACTTCTACAATGAGCAGTTCTTC	CASSVNFYNEQFF
TRBJ2-7	TRBV6-1	-	-	TGTGCCAGCCATTCGTTCTCCGAGCAGTACTTC	CASHSFSEQYF
TRBJ1-1	TRBV5-6	-	-	TGTGCCAGCAGCTTGGCACCGACGGGCACTGAAGCTTTCTTT	CASSLAPTGTEAFF
TRBJ1-5	TRBV19	few	TRBD1	TGTGCCAGTAGTTTTCCCTGGGGAAGGCAACAGGGGAGCAATCAGCCCCAGCATTTT	CASSFPWGRQQGSNQPQHF
TRBJ2-5	TRBV6-2/TRBV6-3	-	-	TGTGCCAGCAGTTACGGAGAGACCCAAGAGACCCAGTACTTC	CASSYGETQETQYF
TRBJ2-7	TRBV11-2	many	-	TGTGCCAGCAGCTCCCCACCTGGGGGCAGCTCCTACGAGCAGTACTTC	CASSSPPGGSSYEQYF
TRBJ2-1	TRBV7-2	few	TRBD2	TGTGCCAGCAGCTTACCGGGACTAGAAAGGTTCTTC	CASSLPGLERFF
TRBJ2-7	TRBV6-1	-	TRBD1	TGTGCCAGCAGAACGGGACAGGGTGCCTACGAGCAGTACTTC	CASRTGQGAYEQYF
TRBJ2-1	TRBV27	many	TRBD1	TGTGCCAGCAGTTTACTCCGGACAGGGGCCAATGAGCAGTTCTTC	CASSLLRTGANEQFF
TRBJ2-1	TRBV28	many	TRBD2	TGTGCCAGTGGCGGGAGGGCGGGAAATTCCTACAATGAGCAGTTCTTC	CASGGRAGNSYNEQFF
TRBJ2-1	TRBV28	many	TRBD1	TGTGCCAGCAGTTCCTACAGGGGTGGTAATGAGCAGTTCTTC	CASSSYRGGNEQFF
TRBJ1-4	TRBV7-9	few	-	TGTGCCAGCAGCCCTACGTTTGAGGAAAAACTGTTTTTT	CASSPTFEEKLFF
TRBJ2-3	TRBV25-1	few	-	TGTGCCAGCAGTGAATATCAGGGCACAGATACGCAGTATTTT	CASSEYQGTDTQYF
TRBJ2-7	TRBV30	few	-	TGTGCCTGGAGTGTGCGAGACTGGGACACCTTCGGTCCCGACGAGCAGTACTTC	CAWSVRDWDTFGPDEQYF
TRBJ2-7	TRBV6-1	-	-	TGTGCCAGCAGCCCGGCCGGCGGGGCAGGGTCCTACGAGCAGTACTTC	CASSPAGGAGSYEQYF
TRBJ2-3	TRBV7-2	many	TRBD2	TGTGCCAGCAGCGGGACTAGCGGGACCGGGGGGGGAGATACGCAGTATTTT	CASSGTSGTGGGDTQYF
TRBJ2-3	TRBV6-1	-	TRBD2	TGTGCCAGCAGCCCGACAGGGACTAGCGGGATGGGAGATACGCAGTATTTT	CASSPTGTSGMGDTQYF
TRBJ1-1	TRBV3-1	many	TRBD1	TGTGCCAGCAGCCAAGGGACAGGGGTTTCTGAAGCTTTCTTT	CASSQGTGVSEAFF
TRBJ2-6	TRBV4-2	few	-	TGTGCCAGCAGCCTCCTCCTAACCGGACGGGACTCTGGGGCCAACGTCCTGACTTTC	CASSLLLTGRDSGANVLTF
TRBJ2-2	TRBV19	few	-	TGTGCCAGTACCCTAACCGGCATGAACACCGGGGAGCTGTTTTTT	CASTLTGMNTGELFF
TRBJ2-7	TRBV20-1	many	TRBD2	TGCAGTGTCCAGACTAGCCCCTACGAGCAGTACTTC	CSVQTSPYEQYF
TRBJ2-2	TRBV6-1	few	-	TGTGCCAGCAGAGCTGGTGTAGACGGGGAGCTGTTTTTT	CASRAGVDGELFF